This TCR beta chain was recovered during a study of vaccination and CD4 T cells after COVID-19. Study-wide background: Each control was exposed to a CEFX pool, an HIV-1 Nef pool, or no peptide at all.

Treatment described: roughly 10-day PBMC culture with coronavirus spike peptide pools or control peptides (ViraFEST assay). At the Johns Hopkins FTIC core, DNA taken from cultured CD4+ T cells was sequenced by way of the Oncomine TCR Beta short-read assay. TCRdb reprocessed the PCR reads with MiXCR, giving one entry per CDR3 protein. Here the sample spans over 12,000 distinct CDR3 sequences, around 45% being singletons. CDR1 DFQATT and CDR2 SNEGSKA come from the germline V gene (reference sequence). After removal of 5 bases from V and 3 bases from J, the junction contained 7 bases not matched to a gene. The CDR3 contains 13 residues. As concerns this clonotype: Its antigen is not known.

The sequence derives from a human donor who had recovered from COVID-19. The material sequenced was CD4+ T cells from blood, cultured in vitro. The gene calls are TRBV20-1 and TRBJ2-7; 7 nucleotides line up with TRBD2. CDR3 region: CSAADSSGYEQYF. The CDR3 DNA sequence: TGCAGTGCTGCGGACTCTAGCGGCTACGAGCAGTACTTC.